The present TCR beta chain was sequenced within a study of blood T cell repertoires in COVID-19. The CDR3 is made up of 13 amino acids. This clone was observed a few times. In the authors' workflow: Estimated nucleated cell counts came from reference gene primer amplification. Sequenced by immunoSEQ multiplex PCR; TCRdb stores in-frame clones only, minus some. Clone size and V and J calls were adopted from that table, with D and trimming inferred from the DNA. This table holds 150,000 to 200,000 clones, roughly 82% found once. The cohort comprised adults aged about 18 to 100 years residing in 20 to 30 US areas.

The specimen sequenced was PBMCs or T cells enriched from blood (not recorded which). V is TRBV21-1 and J is TRBJ2-1; the table's D call, TRBD1, was not checked against the DNA. TRBV21-1 is termed a pseudogene. This sequence originates from a woman aged 60-75 years with acute COVID-19. The CDR3 reads CASSKVRRQERFF. CDR3 DNA: TGTGCCAGCAGCAAAGTTCGACGGCAGGAACGGTTCTTC.